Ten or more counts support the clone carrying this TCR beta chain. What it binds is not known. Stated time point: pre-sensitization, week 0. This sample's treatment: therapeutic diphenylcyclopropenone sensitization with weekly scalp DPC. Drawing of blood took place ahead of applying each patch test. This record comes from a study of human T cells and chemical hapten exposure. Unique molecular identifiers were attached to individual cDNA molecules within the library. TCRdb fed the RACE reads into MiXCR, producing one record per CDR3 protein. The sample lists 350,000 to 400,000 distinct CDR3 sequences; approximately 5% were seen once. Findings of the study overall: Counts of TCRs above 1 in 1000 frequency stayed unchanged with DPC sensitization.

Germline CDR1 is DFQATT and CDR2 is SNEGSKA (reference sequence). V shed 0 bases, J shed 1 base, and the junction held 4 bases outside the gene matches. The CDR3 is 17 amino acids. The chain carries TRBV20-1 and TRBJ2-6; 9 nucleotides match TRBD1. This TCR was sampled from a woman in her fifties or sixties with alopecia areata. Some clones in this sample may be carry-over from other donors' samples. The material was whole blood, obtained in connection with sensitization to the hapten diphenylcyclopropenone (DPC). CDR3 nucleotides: TGCAGTGCTAGAGATGGGACAGGGTCGTCTGGGGCCAACGTCCTGACTTTC. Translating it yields CSARDGTGSSGANVLTF.